What follows are 26 T cell receptor beta chains derived from one specimen sequenced in a study of identifying expanded T cells in peripheral blood. TCRdb's copy holds only in-frame clones and misses some; the assay was immunoSEQ multiplex PCR. The data contain roughly 84,000 clones, approximately 90% of them seen just once; the ten biggest clones take up 7% to 7.5%. The sequencing sample was made of blood. The source is a person aged 18 to 70 in good health.

J is TRBJ2-7 and V is TRBV21-1; TRBD1, the table's D call, lacks a check against the DNA. TRBV21-1 is a recognized pseudogene. The CDR3 spans 15 residues. CDR3 sequence reads: CASSNPTGIVHEQYF. In DNA form, the CDR3 reads TGTGCCAGCAGCAACCCCACAGGGATTGTCCACGAGCAGTACTTC.

The chain combines TRBV5-6 with TRBJ2-3, with D perhaps matching TRBD1 (6 bases). The CDR3 is 17 amino acids. V lost 0 bases and J lost 0, with 14 bases in between. Per germline, CDR1 SGHDT and CDR2 YYEEEE. CDR3 nucleotides: TGTGCCAGCAGCTTGGCACTAACAGGGTCCAGCACAGATACGCAGTATTTT. Translation gives CASSLALTGSSTDTQYF.

V and J are TRBV6-6 and TRBJ1-2; D perhaps matches TRBD1 (6 bases). The V gene's germline CDR1 is MNHNY and CDR2 SVGAGI (reference sequence). The CDR3 contains 14 residues. Trimming pared 5 bases from V and 3 bases from J, leaving 13 bases between. The CDR3 sequence: CASSKGRGDYGYTF. CDR3 nucleotide sequence: TGTGCCAGCAGTAAGGGCAGGGGCGACTATGGCTACACCTTC.

Only one count was recorded for this clone. The chain carries TRBV19 and TRBJ2-7, with D possibly being TRBD1 (6 bases). Germline V gene data show CDR1 as LNHDA and CDR2 as SQIVND (reference sequence). The CDR3 has 14 residues. The CDR3 protein is CASTDTGTPYEQYF. The CDR3 bases are TGTGCTTCAACCGACACAGGGACCCCCTACGAGCAGTACTTC.

This chain uses TRBV30 with TRBJ1-1; D unclear. CDR3 length equals 12 residues. Trimming cost V 0 bases and J 11 bases, with 13 bases left between them. The germline V gene encodes CDR1 GTSNPN and CDR2 SVGIG (reference sequence). The DNA for the CDR3 is TGTGCCTGGAGTGTACCGGACCTGCAGGCTTTCTTT. Protein sequence: CAWSVPDLQAFF.

The gene calls are TRBV18 and TRBJ1-3, with 7 bases that match TRBD1. This CDR3 is built from 15 residues. Germline loops: CDR1 KGHSH, CDR2 LQKENI. V was clipped by 4 bases and J by 2 bases; unmatched bases: 5. CDR3 DNA sequence: TGTGCCAGCTCACAAATTGGGACAGCTGGAAACACCATATATTTT. Translated, it gives CASSQIGTAGNTIYF.

The chain has TRBV5-6 and TRBJ2-1; 7 bases match TRBD1. This CDR3 has 16 residues. CDR1 and CDR2 from the germline V gene are SGHDT and YYEEEE. After removal of 6 bases from V and 2 bases from J, the junction contained 11 bases not matched to a gene. CDR3 in DNA: TGTGCCAGCATCGATATCGTTCAGGGGGCCTACAATGAGCAGTTCTTC. Its translation: CASIDIVQGAYNEQFF.

The V call is TRBV28, the J call TRBJ2-2; D possibly corresponds to TRBD1 (6 bases). The CDR3 covers 15 residues. Trimming cost V 2 bases and J 2 bases, with 9 bases left between them. CDR1 and CDR2 (germline): MDHEN, SYDVKM. The chain's CDR3 is CASSLGTLNTGELFF. As DNA, the CDR3 is TGTGCCAGCAGTTTAGGGACACTAAACACCGGGGAGCTGTTTTTT.

This clone was recorded only once. V is TRBV6-1 and J is TRBJ2-7; a weak D match, TRBD1 (5 bases). The CDR3 length is 15 residues. CDR1 and CDR2 from the germline V gene are MNHNS and SASEGT. Between the trimmed V and J ends, which lost 0 bases and 2 bases, there was a span of 11 bases. DNA for the CDR3: TGTGCCAGCAGTGAAGCGGGCAGGGCCACCTACGAGCAGTACTTC. Protein sequence: CASSEAGRATYEQYF.

The chain recombines TRBV19 with TRBJ1-6, with 7 positions matching TRBD1. CDR1 and CDR2 from the germline V gene are LNHDA and SQIVND (reference sequence). The CDR3 is 14 amino acids. V lost 5 bases and J lost 9; bases outside the gene matches: 7. The CDR3 DNA reads TGTGCCAGTAGTCGACAGGGAGATGGTTCACCCCTCCACTTT. Translated, it gives CASSRQGDGSPLHF.

The chain has TRBV6-5 and TRBJ1-5, with D perhaps TRBD1 (5 bases). The ends were cut back, 5 bases at V and 6 bases at J, with 11 bases in the middle. CDR3 length equals 13 residues. Germline V gene data show CDR1 as MNHEY and CDR2 as SVGAGI. CDR3 bases: TGTGCCAGCAGTCGCAGGGTAACTCAGCCCCAGCATTTT. It encodes CASSRRVTQPQHF.

The chain combines TRBV5-1 with TRBJ2-2, with no clear D. This CDR3 is 15 amino acids long. V lost 6 bases and J 0 bases, leaving 12 bases between the germline ends. Germline V gives CDR1 SGHRS, CDR2 YFSETQ. The CDR3 nucleotides are TGCGCCAGCAACGACGACTTTGCGAACACCGGGGAGCTGTTTTTT. It is translated as CASNDDFANTGELFF.

The chain uses TRBV5-1 and TRBJ2-3, with TRBD2 matching 10 bases. Germline CDR1 SGHRS, CDR2 YFSETQ. V lost 0 bases and J lost 1; bases outside the gene matches: 5. CDR3 size: 17 residues. This CDR3 is CASSLGSSGGGTDTQYF. CDR3 coding DNA: TGCGCCAGCAGCTTGGGGTCTAGCGGGGGAGGCACAGATACGCAGTATTTT.

The rearrangement uses TRBV21-1 and TRBJ2-2; the DNA was not used to check the table's D call, TRBD1. TRBV21-1 is assigned pseudogene status. The length of the CDR3 is 15 residues. CDR3 nucleotides: TGTGCCAGCAGCAAGGGCGCACCGACATCGGGGGAGCTGTTTTTT. It codes for CASSKGAPTSGELFF.

The chain employs TRBV7-2 and TRBJ1-5; D is unresolved. The CDR3 has 14 residues. Germline V gene data show CDR1 as SGHTA and CDR2 as FQGNSA. The ends were cut back, 1 base at V and 5 bases at J, with 9 bases in the middle. The CDR3 DNA reads as TGTGCCAGCAGCTTAGGGGAGCCCTATCAGCCCCAGCATTTT. This gives the protein CASSLGEPYQPQHF.

The rearrangement uses TRBV30 and TRBJ1-2; D is unresolved. CDR1 GTSNPN and CDR2 SVGIG come from the germline V gene (reference sequence). This CDR3 is 11 amino acids long. V was shortened by 0 bases and J by 8 bases, with 7 bases between the two germline ends. DNA for the CDR3: TGTGCCTGGAGTGTGGGCCAGGGCTACACCTTC. Translation gives CAWSVGQGYTF.

CDR3 bases: TGCAGCGTCCTGGGACAGAGTAAAGAGACCCAGTACTTC. Its translation is CSVLGQSKETQYF. V and J are TRBV29-1 and TRBJ2-5; TRBD1 agrees at 7 bases. The V gene's germline CDR1 is SQVTM and CDR2 ANQGSEA. Unmatched junction bases numbered 7, after V lost 6 bases and J lost 3 bases. CDR3 length: 13 amino acids. The full variable domain, rest sourced from reference TRBV29-1 and TRBJ2-5, is SAVISQKPSRDICQRGTSLTIQCQVDSQVTMMFWYRQQPGQSLTLIATANQGSEATYESGFVIDKFPISRPNLTFSTLTVSNMSPEDSSIYLCSVLGQSKETQYFGPGTRLLVL.

The rearrangement joins TRBV10-3 to TRBJ1-2, with TRBD1 as a possible D gene (5 bases). V shed 6 bases and J shed 5 bases, with 13 bases lying between them. CDR1 is ENHRY, CDR2 SYGVKD, per germline. This CDR3 comprises 13 residues. CDR3 DNA: TGTGCCATCAGCTCCGGGGCAGGGTATGGCTACACCTTC. Encoded protein: CAISSGAGYGYTF.

This clone is a singleton in its sample. J is TRBJ2-3 and V is TRBV13, with 15 bases identical to TRBD2. The V gene's germline CDR1 is PRHDT and CDR2 FYEKMQ (reference sequence). The CDR3 covers 19 residues. The V and J ends lost 2 bases and 0 bases, in that order; junction bases with no gene match: 6. The CDR3 DNA sequence: TGTGCCAGCAGCTTAAGTAGGACTAGCGGGGGGGTCAGCACAGATACGCAGTATTTT. This gives the protein CASSLSRTSGGVSTDTQYF.

The V call is TRBV18, the J call TRBJ2-3, with no clear D. CDR1 is KGHSH and CDR2 is LQKENI in the germline V gene. The length of the CDR3 is 15 residues. Trimming stripped 1 base from V and 1 base from J, with 9 bases between. The CDR3 protein is CASSPRRIGTDTQYF. The CDR3 DNA follows: TGTGCCAGCTCACCACGCCGGATAGGCACAGATACGCAGTATTTT.

This clone was seen only a few times. The chain joins TRBV7-8 to TRBJ2-1; 8 nucleotides agree with TRBD1. This CDR3 is built from 18 residues. Trimming took 5 bases from V and 6 from J; bases not matched to a gene: 18. Germline V gives CDR1 SGHVS, CDR2 FQNEAQ. The CDR3 region is CASSTRGDRGGSGNEQFF. CDR3 sequence (DNA): TGTGCCAGCAGCACACGAGGCGACAGGGGAGGATCGGGCAATGAGCAGTTCTTC.

This clone has only one observation. This chain uses TRBV7-2 with TRBJ1-3; D is unclear. CDR3 size: 14 residues. Looked up from germline, CDR1 is SGHTA and CDR2 is FQGNSA. Trimming shortened V by 1 base and J by 8 bases, and 12 bases separated the two germline ends. As DNA, the CDR3 is TGTGCCAGCAGCTTAGGGATGATCCGGGACACCATATATTTT. It translates to CASSLGMIRDTIYF. Full variable domain (missing parts from reference TRBV7-2 and TRBJ1-3): GAGVSQSPSNKVTEKGKDVELRCDPISGHTALYWYRQSLGQGLEFLIYFQGNSAPDKSGLPSDRFSAERTGGSVSTLTIQRTQQEDSAVYLCASSLGMIRDTIYFGEGSWLTVV.

The rearrangement joins TRBV2 to TRBJ1-4, with TRBD1 identical over 8 bases. The CDR3 has 16 residues. The V gene end was trimmed by 3 bases and the J gene end by 0 bases; junction bases not matched to a gene: 3. In germline, CDR1 is SNHLY, CDR2 FYNNEI. The CDR3: CASSEGQATTNEKLFF. The CDR3 DNA is TGTGCCAGCAGTGAGGGACAGGCCACAACTAATGAAAAACTGTTTTTT.

This rearrangement joins TRBV5-1 to TRBJ1-1; 8 nucleotides agree with TRBD1. CDR3 length: 17 residues. J gave up 4 bases and V 3 bases, and 14 bases lay outside the gene matches. Per germline, CDR1 SGHRS and CDR2 YFSETQ. CDR3 bases: TGCGCCAGCAGCTCAGGGACAGGCCTAACAATTGGCACTGAAGCTTTCTTT. This encodes CASSSGTGLTIGTEAFF.

The chain links TRBV7-2 to TRBJ1-3; 8 bases match TRBD1. The trim removed 2 bases at V and 3 bases at J, leaving 6 bases unmatched. CDR3 length: 16 residues. The germline CDR1 and CDR2 sequences are SGHTA and FQGNSA. As DNA, the CDR3 is TGTGCCAGCAGCTTAACCAGGGGGCCTTTTGGAAACACCATATATTTT. It is translated as CASSLTRGPFGNTIYF.

The genes are TRBV7-3 and TRBJ2-7, with TRBD1 matching 9 bases. With V trimmed by 2 bases and J by 1 base, 3 bases remained unmatched. CDR1 is SGHTA and CDR2 is FQGTGA in the germline V gene. The CDR3 consists of 15 residues. CDR3 nucleotide sequence: TGTGCCAGCAGCTTAGGGGACAGGGTATCCTACGAGCAGTACTTC. Protein: CASSLGDRVSYEQYF.